The 2 T cell receptor beta chains reported below all come from one sample, sequenced in a study of spatial heterogeneity in lung cancer. Regarding time point: sample taken at primary tumor resection. In each case, whole RNA from tumor, nontumor lung or frozen PBMC was sequenced unsorted. MiXCR, applied by TCRdb to the 5' RACE reads, yields one record per CDR3 protein. The data contain a few thousand distinct CDR3 sequences, 18% of them singletons. The sequencing used normal lung tissue next to the tumor, collected at surgery. The receptor set was obtained from a male donor with early-stage non-small cell lung cancer.

This clonotype was detected only a few times. The CDR3 sequence: CASSFPGQGTEAFF. In DNA form, the CDR3 reads TGTGCCAGCAGCTTCCCGGGACAGGGTACTGAAGCTTTCTTT. The chain joins TRBV7-2 to TRBJ1-1; 9 bases align to TRBD1. Trimming took 3 bases from V and 5 from J; bases not matched to a gene: 4. CDR3 size: 14 residues. CDR1 and CDR2 (germline): SGHTA, FQGNSA.

This clonotype is medium-sized in the sample. This chain links TRBV20-1 with TRBJ1-4; D is undetermined. Germline loops: CDR1 DFQATT, CDR2 SNEGSKA (reference sequence). There are 14 residues in the CDR3. The germline V and J ends were trimmed by 0 bases and 3 bases, with 8 bases remaining between them. The CDR3 loop reads CSAREGRANEKLFF. The CDR3 nucleotides read TGCAGTGCTAGAGAGGGGAGGGCTAATGAAAAACTGTTTTTT.